This entry describes one T cell receptor beta chain. Clones were read by immunoSEQ multiplex PCR, and TCRdb kept only the in-frame ones, dropping some. Of about half a million clones in the sample, about 84% were seen once. The sample comes from a study of shared clonotypes between healthy human individuals. Sequenced material: PBMCs. This sequence originates from a woman aged 40 to 55 in good health. Some clones in this sample may be carry-over from other donors' samples.

The CDR3 DNA is TGTGCCAGCAGTGCCTCCCCAGGCTCCTACAATGAGCAGTTCTTC. Translated: CASSASPGSYNEQFF. The chain employs TRBV2 and TRBJ2-1; D call uncertain. V lost 4 bases, J lost 0 bases, and 10 bases lay in between. Germline values: CDR1 SNHLY, CDR2 FYNNEI. The CDR3 spans 15 residues. The full variable domain, completed using reference TRBV2 and TRBJ2-1, is EPEVTQTPSHQVTQMGQEVILRCVPISNHLYFYWYRQILGQKVEFLVSFYNNEISEKSEIFDDQFSVERPDGSNFTLKIRSTKLEDSAMYFCASSASPGSYNEQFFGPGTRLTVL.